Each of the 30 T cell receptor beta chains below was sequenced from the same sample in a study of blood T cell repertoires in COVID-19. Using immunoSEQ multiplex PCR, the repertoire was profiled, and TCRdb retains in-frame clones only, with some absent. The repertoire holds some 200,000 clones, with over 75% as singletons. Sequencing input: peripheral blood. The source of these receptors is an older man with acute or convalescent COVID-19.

CDR3 DNA: TGTGCCAGCAGTTTACTAGCGGGAGTTTGGAATGAGCAGTTCTTC. Translated, it gives CASSLLAGVWNEQFF. The genes are TRBV28 and TRBJ2-1, with 10 bases that match TRBD2. This CDR3 spans 15 amino acids. Per germline, CDR1 MDHEN and CDR2 SYDVKM. Unmatched junction bases numbered 5, after V lost 2 bases and J lost 7 bases.

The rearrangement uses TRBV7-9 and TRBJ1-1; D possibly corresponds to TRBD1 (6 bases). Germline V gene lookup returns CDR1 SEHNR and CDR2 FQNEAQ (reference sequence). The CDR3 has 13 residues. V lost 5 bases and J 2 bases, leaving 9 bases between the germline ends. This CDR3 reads CASSPQGNTEAFF. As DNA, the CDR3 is TGTGCCAGCAGCCCACAGGGAAACACTGAAGCTTTCTTT. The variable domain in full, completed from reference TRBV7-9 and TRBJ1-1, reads DTGVSQNPRHKITKRGQNVTFRCDPISEHNRLYWYRQTLGQGPEFLTYFQNEAQLEKSRLLSDRFSAERPKGSFSTLEIQRTEQGDSAMYLCASSPQGNTEAFFGQGTRLTVV.

The CDR3 loop reads CASSLSFEQFF. CDR3 DNA sequence: TGTGCCAGCAGCTTGTCGTTTGAGCAGTTCTTC. The chain couples TRBV5-6 to TRBJ2-1, with D uncertain. Trimming removed 1 base from V and 9 bases from J, with 5 bases in between. CDR1 and CDR2 from the germline V gene are SGHDT and YYEEEE. This CDR3 region has 11 residues.

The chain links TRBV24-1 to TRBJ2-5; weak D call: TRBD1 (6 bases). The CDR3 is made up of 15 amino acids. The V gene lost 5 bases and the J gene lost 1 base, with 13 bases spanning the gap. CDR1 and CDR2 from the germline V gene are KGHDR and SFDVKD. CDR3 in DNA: TGTGCCACCAGTGTATCCGGGACACCCCAAGAGACCCAGTACTTC. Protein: CATSVSGTPQETQYF.

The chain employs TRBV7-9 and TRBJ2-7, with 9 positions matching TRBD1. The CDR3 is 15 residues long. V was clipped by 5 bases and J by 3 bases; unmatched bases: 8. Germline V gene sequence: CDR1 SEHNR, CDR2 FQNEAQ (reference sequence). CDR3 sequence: CASSGYGTGNYEQYF. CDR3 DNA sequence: TGTGCCAGCAGCGGATACGGGACAGGGAACTACGAGCAGTACTTC.

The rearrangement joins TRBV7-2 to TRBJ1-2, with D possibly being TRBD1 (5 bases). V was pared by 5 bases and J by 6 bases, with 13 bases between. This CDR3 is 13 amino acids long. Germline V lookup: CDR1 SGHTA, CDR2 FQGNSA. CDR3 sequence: CASSMDKVDGYTF. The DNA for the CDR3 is TGTGCCAGCAGCATGGACAAAGTCGATGGCTACACCTTC.

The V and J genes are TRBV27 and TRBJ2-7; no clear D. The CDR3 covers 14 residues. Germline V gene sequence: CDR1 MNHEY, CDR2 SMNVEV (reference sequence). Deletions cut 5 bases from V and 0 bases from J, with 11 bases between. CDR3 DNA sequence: TGTGCCAGCAGTAACTTTCCCACCTCCTACGAGCAGTACTTC. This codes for CASSNFPTSYEQYF.

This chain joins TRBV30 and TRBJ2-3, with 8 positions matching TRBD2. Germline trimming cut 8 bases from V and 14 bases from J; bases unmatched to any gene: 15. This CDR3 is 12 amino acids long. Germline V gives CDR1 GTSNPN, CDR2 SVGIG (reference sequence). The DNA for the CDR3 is TGTGCCGGCCTAAGAGCGGGAGAGTCCCCGTATTTT. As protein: CAGLRAGESPYF.

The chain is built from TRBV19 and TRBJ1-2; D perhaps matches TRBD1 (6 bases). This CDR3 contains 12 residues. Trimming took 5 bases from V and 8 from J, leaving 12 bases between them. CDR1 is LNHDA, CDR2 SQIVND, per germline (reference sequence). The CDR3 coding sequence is TGTGCCAGTAGTGGATACAGGGACGGCTACACCTTC. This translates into CASSGYRDGYTF.

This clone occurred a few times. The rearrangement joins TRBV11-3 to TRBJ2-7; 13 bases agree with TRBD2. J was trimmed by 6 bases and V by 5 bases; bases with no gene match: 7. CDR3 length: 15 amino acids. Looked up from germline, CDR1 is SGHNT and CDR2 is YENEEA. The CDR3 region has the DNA TGTGCCAGCAGCACCGGACTAGCGGGAGTTGGCGAGCAGTACTTC. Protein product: CASSTGLAGVGEQYF.

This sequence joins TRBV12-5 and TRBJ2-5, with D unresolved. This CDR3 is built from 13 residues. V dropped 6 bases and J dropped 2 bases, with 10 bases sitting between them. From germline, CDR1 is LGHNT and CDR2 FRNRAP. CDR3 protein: CASGVSGQETQYF. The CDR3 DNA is TGTGCTAGTGGGGTCTCGGGTCAAGAGACCCAGTACTTC.

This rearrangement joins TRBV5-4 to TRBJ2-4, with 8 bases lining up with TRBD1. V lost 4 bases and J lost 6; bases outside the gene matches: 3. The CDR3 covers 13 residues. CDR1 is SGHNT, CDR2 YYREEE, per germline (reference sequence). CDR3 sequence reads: CASSPGQGNIQYF. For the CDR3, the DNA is TGTGCCAGCAGCCCCGGACAGGGAAACATTCAGTACTTC.

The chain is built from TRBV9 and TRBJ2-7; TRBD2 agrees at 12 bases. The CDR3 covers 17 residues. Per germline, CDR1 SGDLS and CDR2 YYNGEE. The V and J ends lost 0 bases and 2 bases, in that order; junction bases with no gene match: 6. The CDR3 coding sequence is TGTGCCAGCAGCGTAGATAGGACTAGCGGGATCACCTACGAGCAGTACGTC. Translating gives CASSVDRTSGITYEQYV.

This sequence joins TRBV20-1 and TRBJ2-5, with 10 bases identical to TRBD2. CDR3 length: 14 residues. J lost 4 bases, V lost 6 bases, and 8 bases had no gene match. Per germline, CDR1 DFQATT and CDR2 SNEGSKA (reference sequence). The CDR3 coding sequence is TGCAGTGCCAGTAGGAGCGGGAGGGTAGAGACCCAGTACTTC. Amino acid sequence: CSASRSGRVETQYF.

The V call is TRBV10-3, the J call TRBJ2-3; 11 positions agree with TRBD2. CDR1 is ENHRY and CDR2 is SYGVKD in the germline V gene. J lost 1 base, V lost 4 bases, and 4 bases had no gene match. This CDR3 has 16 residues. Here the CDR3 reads CAISVVLAGGTDTQYF. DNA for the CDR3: TGTGCCATCAGTGTCGTACTAGCGGGAGGCACAGATACGCAGTATTTT.

CDR3 nucleotide sequence: TGTGCCAGCAGCCCGGGACTGGGGGGCTACACCTTC. The encoded protein is CASSPGLGGYTF. This chain connects TRBV5-4 to TRBJ1-2; D might be TRBD1 (5 bases). Trimming pared 4 bases from V and 8 bases from J, leaving 12 bases between. Germline CDR1 and CDR2: SGHNT and YYREEE (reference sequence). There are 12 residues in the CDR3.

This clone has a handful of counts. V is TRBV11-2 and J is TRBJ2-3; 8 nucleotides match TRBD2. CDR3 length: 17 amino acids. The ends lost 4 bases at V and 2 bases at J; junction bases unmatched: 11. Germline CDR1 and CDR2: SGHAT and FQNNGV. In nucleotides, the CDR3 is TGTGCCAGCAGCTCAAGTTTAGCGGGATCAAACACAGATACGCAGTATTTT. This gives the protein CASSSSLAGSNTDTQYF.

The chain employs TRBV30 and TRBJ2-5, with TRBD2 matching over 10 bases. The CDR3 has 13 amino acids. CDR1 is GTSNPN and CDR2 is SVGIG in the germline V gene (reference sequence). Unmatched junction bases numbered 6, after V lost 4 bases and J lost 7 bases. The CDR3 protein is CAWTSGSRWTQYF. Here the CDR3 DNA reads TGTGCCTGGACTAGCGGGAGCCGATGGACCCAGTACTTC.

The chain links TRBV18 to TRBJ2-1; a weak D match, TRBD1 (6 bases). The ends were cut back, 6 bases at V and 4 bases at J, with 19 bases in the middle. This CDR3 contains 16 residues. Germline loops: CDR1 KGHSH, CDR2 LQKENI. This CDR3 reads CASSRGDTGMYNEQFF. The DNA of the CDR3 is TGTGCCAGCTCCAGGGGAGACACAGGAATGTACAATGAGCAGTTCTTC. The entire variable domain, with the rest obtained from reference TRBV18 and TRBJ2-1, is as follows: NAGVMQNPRHLVRRRGQEARLRCSPMKGHSHVYWYRQLPEEGLKFMVYLQKENIIDESGMPKERFSAEFPKEGPSILRIQQVVRGDSAAYFCASSRGDTGMYNEQFFGPGTRLTVL.

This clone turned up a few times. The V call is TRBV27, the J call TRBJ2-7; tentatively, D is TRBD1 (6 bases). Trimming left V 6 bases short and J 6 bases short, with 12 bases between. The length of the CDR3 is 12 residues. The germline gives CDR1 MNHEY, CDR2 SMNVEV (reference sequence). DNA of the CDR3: TGTGCCAGCAGAACAGGGTACGGCGAGCAGTACTTC. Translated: CASRTGYGEQYF.

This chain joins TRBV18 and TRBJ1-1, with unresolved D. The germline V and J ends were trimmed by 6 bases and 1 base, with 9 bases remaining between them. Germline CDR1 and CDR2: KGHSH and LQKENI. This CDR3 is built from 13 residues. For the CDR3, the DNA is TGTGCCAGCTCCTCCGGGAAGAACACTGAAGCTTTCTTT. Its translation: CASSSGKNTEAFF.

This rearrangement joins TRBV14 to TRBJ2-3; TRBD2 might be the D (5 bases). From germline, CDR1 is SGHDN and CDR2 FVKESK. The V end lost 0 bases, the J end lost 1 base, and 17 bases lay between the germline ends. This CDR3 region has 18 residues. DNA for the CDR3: TGTGCCAGCAGCCAAGATAAAAGGACTTCTTGGGGCACAGATACGCAGTATTTT. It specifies CASSQDKRTSWGTDTQYF.

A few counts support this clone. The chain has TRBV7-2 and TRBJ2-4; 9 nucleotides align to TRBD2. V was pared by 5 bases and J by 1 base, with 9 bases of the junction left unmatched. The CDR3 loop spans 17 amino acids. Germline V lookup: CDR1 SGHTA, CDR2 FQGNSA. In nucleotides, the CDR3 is TGTGCCAGCAGCCGTTTAGCGGGAGAATCCGCCAAAAACATTCAGTACTTC. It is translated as CASSRLAGESAKNIQYF.

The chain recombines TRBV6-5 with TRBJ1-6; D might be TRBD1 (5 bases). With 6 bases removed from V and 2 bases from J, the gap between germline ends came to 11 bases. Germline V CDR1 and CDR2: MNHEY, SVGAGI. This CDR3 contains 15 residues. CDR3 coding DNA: TGTGCCAGCAGATCGGGGGTTCCCTATAATTCACCCCTCCACTTT. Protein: CASRSGVPYNSPLHF.

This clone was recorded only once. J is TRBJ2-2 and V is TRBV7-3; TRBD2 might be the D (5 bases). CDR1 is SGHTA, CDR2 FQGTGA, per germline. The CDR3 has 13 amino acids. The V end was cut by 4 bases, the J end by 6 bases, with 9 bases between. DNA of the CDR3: TGTGCCAGCAGCTCCGGACTGTCCGGGGAGCTGTTTTTT. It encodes CASSSGLSGELFF. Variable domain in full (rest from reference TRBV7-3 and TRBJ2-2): GAGVSQTPSNKVTEKGKYVELRCDPISGHTALYWYRQSLGQGPEFLIYFQGTGAADDSGLPNDRFFAVRPEGSVSTLKIQRTERGDSAVYLCASSSGLSGELFFGEGSRLTVL.

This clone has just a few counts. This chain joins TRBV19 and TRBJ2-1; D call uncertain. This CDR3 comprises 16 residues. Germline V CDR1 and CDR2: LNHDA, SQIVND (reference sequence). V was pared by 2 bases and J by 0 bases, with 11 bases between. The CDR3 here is CASSITSAHSYNEQFF. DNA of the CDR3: TGTGCCAGTAGTATAACCTCAGCGCACTCCTACAATGAGCAGTTCTTC.

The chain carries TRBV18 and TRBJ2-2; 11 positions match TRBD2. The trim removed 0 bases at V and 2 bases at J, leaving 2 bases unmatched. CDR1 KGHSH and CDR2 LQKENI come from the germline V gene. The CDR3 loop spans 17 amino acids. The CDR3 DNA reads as TGTGCCAGCTCACCACCGGGACTAGCGGCCAACACCGGGGAGCTGTTTTTT. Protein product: CASSPPGLAANTGELFF.

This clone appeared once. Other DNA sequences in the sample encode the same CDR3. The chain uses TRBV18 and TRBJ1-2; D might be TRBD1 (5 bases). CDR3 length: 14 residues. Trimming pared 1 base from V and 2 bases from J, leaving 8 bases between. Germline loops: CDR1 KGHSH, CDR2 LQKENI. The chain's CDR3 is CASSPQGANYGYTF. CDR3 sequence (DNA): TGTGCCAGCTCACCACAAGGGGCGAACTATGGCTACACCTTC.

CDR3 bases: TGTGCCAGCAGCTTAGGACTAGCGGGAGTTCTAGATGAGCAGTTCTTC. It translates to CASSLGLAGVLDEQFF. The chain links TRBV7-9 to TRBJ2-1; 12 bases line up with TRBD2. Germline CDR1 is SEHNR and CDR2 is FQNEAQ (reference sequence). Trimming removed 1 base from V and 8 bases from J; junction bases left unmatched: 6. The CDR3 is 16 amino acids. Filled out from reference TRBV7-9 and TRBJ2-1, the complete variable domain reads DTGVSQNPRHKITKRGQNVTFRCDPISEHNRLYWYRQTLGQGPEFLTYFQNEAQLEKSRLLSDRFSAERPKGSFSTLEIQRTEQGDSAMYLCASSLGLAGVLDEQFFGPGTRLTVL.

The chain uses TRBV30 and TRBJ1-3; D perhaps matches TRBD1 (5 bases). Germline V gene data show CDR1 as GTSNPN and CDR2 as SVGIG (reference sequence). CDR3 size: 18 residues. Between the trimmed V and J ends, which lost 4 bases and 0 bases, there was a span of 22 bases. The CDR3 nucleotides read TGTGCCTGGATACCTGGACAAATAGCTTTCAGCTCTGGAAACACCATATATTTT. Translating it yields CAWIPGQIAFSSGNTIYF.